These 14 T cell receptor beta chains were all obtained from the same sample, sequenced in a study of T cell responses to AZD1222 COVID-19 vaccine listed by TCRdb under 2021. This sample's time point label indicates: baseline before first vaccination. Library preparation was by the immunoSEQ multiplex PCR assay. Here the immuneACCESS table is served through TCRdb, limited to in-frame sequences with V and J called. Missing clones are a known gap in these copies; in checked studies unresolved V genes cover under half, and the rest lacks a known reason. The sample data list around 100,000 clones, and approximately 83% of these were observed just once. The ten most abundant clones make up roughly 10% of the sample. Specimen: peripheral blood, collected on day 0 of AZD1222 vaccination. The receptors come from an adult in good health.

J is TRBJ1-1 and V is TRBV2; 9 bases are shared with TRBD1. V shed 6 bases and J 11 bases; nucleotides not matched to a gene: 10. The CDR3 is 13 residues long. Germline V gene data show CDR1 as SNHLY and CDR2 as FYNNEI. The CDR3: CASSVDRGGVAFF. Written as DNA, the CDR3 is TGTGCCAGCAGCGTGGACAGGGGAGGTGTGGCTTTCTTT.

CDR3 in DNA: TGTGCCAGCAGCGAGGAAACAGTAAGCTCTGGAAACACCATATATTTT. It translates to CASSEETVSSGNTIYF. The rearrangement joins TRBV28 to TRBJ1-3; D remains ambiguous. Germline loops: CDR1 MDHEN, CDR2 SYDVKM. V lost 6 bases to trimming and J lost 0 bases, with 15 bases between them. The CDR3 has 16 amino acids. Supplemented by reference TRBV28 and TRBJ1-3, the full variable domain reads DVKVTQSSRYLVKRTGEKVFLECVQDMDHENMFWYRQDPGLGLRLIYFSYDVKMKEKGDIPEGYSVSREKKERFSLILESASTNQTSMYLCASSEETVSSGNTIYFGEGSWLTVV.

A single count supports this clone. The chain carries TRBV29-1 and TRBJ1-1; 7 bases align to TRBD1. This CDR3 is built from 13 residues. Germline assignment: CDR1 SQVTM and CDR2 ANQGSEA. Trimming at V came to 4 bases and at J to 4 bases, leaving 6 bases not matched to a gene. The CDR3 is CSVVGQASTEAFF. In nucleotides, the CDR3 is TGCAGCGTTGTCGGACAGGCCTCCACTGAAGCTTTCTTT. Complete variable domain (other parts from reference TRBV29-1 and TRBJ1-1): SAVISQKPSRDICQRGTSLTIQCQVDSQVTMMFWYRQQPGQSLTLIATANQGSEATYESGFVIDKFPISRPNLTFSTLTVSNMSPEDSSIYLCSVVGQASTEAFFGQGTRLTVV.

This chain connects TRBV11-3 to TRBJ2-1; D might be TRBD2 (6 bases). Trimming cost V 1 base and J 3 bases, with 7 bases left between them. CDR1 and CDR2 (germline): SGHNT, YENEEA. The CDR3 runs to 14 residues. CDR3 residues: CASSLGGVYNEQFF. Written as DNA, the CDR3 is TGTGCCAGCAGCTTAGGGGGGGTCTACAATGAGCAGTTCTTC.

With respect to this clone: Other DNA variants within this sample encode the same CDR3. The gene calls are TRBV7-9 and TRBJ2-7; D is unclear. Germline CDR1 SEHNR, CDR2 FQNEAQ (reference sequence). The CDR3 loop spans 13 amino acids. V lost 2 bases, J lost 2 bases, and 7 bases lay in between. Written as DNA, the CDR3 is TGTGCCAGCAGCTTACCAGGTCCCTACGAGCAGTACTTC. Amino acids: CASSLPGPYEQYF.

The chain combines TRBV11-2 with TRBJ2-3; 7 bases are shared with TRBD2. The CDR3 length is 14 residues. Germline CDR1 reads SGHAT; CDR2 reads FQNNGV. The V gene end was trimmed by 3 bases and the J gene end by 5 bases; junction bases not matched to a gene: 5. CDR3 coding DNA: TGTGCCAGCAGCTTTGCGGGAGCGGGAGATACGCAGTATTTT. Its protein is CASSFAGAGDTQYF.

The chain employs TRBV10-3 and TRBJ1-1; 8 positions agree with TRBD1. Trimming cost V 4 bases and J 5 bases; bases outside gene matches: 9. This CDR3 spans 15 amino acids. Germline CDR1 is ENHRY and CDR2 is SYGVKD. In DNA, the CDR3 is TGTGCCATCAGTGGGAGACAGGGGCTGAGTACTGAAGCTTTCTTT. Translation: CAISGRQGLSTEAFF.

This clone is a singleton in its sample. The chain combines TRBV5-1 with TRBJ1-2, with 10 bases lining up with TRBD1. Germline CDR1 is SGHRS and CDR2 is YFSETQ. V gave up 2 bases and J gave up 3 bases; unmatched junction bases: 1. The CDR3 extends over 14 amino acids. CDR3 in amino acids: CASSLGTGDYGYTF. The CDR3 DNA sequence: TGCGCCAGCAGCTTAGGGACAGGGGACTATGGCTACACCTTC.

This clone has a handful of counts. Written as DNA, the CDR3 is TGTGCCAGCAGTGAATTGCCAGGGGTCTCCTACGAGCAGTACTTC. As protein: CASSELPGVSYEQYF. J is TRBJ2-7 and V is TRBV6-1, with D perhaps matching TRBD1 (6 bases). CDR1 and CDR2 from the germline V gene are MNHNS and SASEGT. This CDR3 region has 15 residues. V was cut by 2 bases and J by 0 bases, with 11 bases left in between.

Only a few counts were recorded for this clone. One end of the junction varies from germline; a read error may be responsible. The chain employs TRBV6-1 and TRBJ2-6; perhaps D is TRBD1 or TRBD2 (5 bases each). Germline CDR1 is MNHNS and CDR2 is SASEGT. The CDR3 length is 18 residues. The CDR3 nucleotides read TGTGCCAGCAGGGAAGGGACGGCACTGAACTCTGGGGCCAACGTCCTGACTTTC. This codes for CASREGTALNSGANVLTF.

The gene calls are TRBV6-5 and TRBJ2-5; 11 nucleotides match TRBD1. This CDR3 contains 15 residues. The ends lost 3 bases at V and 5 bases at J; junction bases unmatched: 5. Germline-derived CDR1 and CDR2 are MNHEY and SVGAGI. CDR3 sequence: CASSYWTGGDETQYF. The CDR3 coding sequence is TGTGCCAGCAGTTATTGGACAGGGGGCGATGAGACCCAGTACTTC.

Points on this clone: A read error is possible here, since a much larger clone lies one base away. This chain joins TRBV2 and TRBJ2-1; 10 nucleotides line up with TRBD2. The V gene end was trimmed by 4 bases and the J gene end by 1 base; junction bases not matched to a gene: 1. The germline V gene encodes CDR1 SNHLY and CDR2 FYNNEI. This CDR3 contains 15 residues. Written as DNA, the CDR3 is TGTGCCAGCAGTGTACTAGCGGGGTCCTACAATGAGCAGTTCTTC. Translation: CASSVLAGSYNEQFF.

The chain recombines TRBV6-5 with TRBJ1-2; a weak D match, TRBD1 (6 bases). Trimming took off 5 bases at V and 6 bases at J, with 13 bases between the two ends. The CDR3 is made up of 13 amino acids. Germline V CDR1 and CDR2: MNHEY, SVGAGI. CDR3 bases: TGTGCCAGCAGTCGAATTAACAGGGATGGCTACACCTTC. Protein: CASSRINRDGYTF.

The chain combines TRBV6-2 or TRBV6-3 with TRBJ2-1; 10 bases are shared with TRBD2. CDR3 size: 16 residues. With 5 bases clipped from V and 6 bases from J, the junction kept 10 bases outside the gene matches. Germline lookup yields CDR1 MNHEY and CDR2 SVGEGT. CDR3 sequence: CASSVPLGLASNEQFF. Written as DNA, the CDR3 is TGTGCCAGCAGTGTACCTCTGGGACTAGCGTCCAATGAGCAGTTCTTC.